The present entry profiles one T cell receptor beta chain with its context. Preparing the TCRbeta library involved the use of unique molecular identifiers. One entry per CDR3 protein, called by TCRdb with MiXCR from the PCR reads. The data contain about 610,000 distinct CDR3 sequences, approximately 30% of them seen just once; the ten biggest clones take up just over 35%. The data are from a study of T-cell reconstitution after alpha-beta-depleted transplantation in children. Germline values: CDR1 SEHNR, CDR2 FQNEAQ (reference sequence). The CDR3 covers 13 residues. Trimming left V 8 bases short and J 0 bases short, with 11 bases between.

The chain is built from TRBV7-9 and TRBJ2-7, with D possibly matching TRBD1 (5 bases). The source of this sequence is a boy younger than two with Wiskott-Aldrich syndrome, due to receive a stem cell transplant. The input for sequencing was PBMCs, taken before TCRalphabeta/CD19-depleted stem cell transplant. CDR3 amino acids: CASLGPASYEQYF. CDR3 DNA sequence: TGTGCCAGCTTGGGGCCGGCCTCCTACGAGCAGTACTTC.